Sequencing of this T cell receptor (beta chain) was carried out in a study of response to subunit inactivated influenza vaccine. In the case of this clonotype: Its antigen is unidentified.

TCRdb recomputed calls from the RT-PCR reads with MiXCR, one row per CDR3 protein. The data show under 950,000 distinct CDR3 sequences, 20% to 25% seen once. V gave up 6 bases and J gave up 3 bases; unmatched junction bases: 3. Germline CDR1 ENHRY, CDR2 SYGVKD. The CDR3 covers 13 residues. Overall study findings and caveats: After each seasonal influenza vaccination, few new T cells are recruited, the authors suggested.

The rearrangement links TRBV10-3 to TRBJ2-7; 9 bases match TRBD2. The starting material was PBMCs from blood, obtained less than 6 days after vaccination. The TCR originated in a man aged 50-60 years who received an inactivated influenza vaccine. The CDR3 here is CAIRETSGYEQYF. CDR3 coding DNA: TGTGCCATCAGGGAGACTAGCGGCTACGAGCAGTACTTC.